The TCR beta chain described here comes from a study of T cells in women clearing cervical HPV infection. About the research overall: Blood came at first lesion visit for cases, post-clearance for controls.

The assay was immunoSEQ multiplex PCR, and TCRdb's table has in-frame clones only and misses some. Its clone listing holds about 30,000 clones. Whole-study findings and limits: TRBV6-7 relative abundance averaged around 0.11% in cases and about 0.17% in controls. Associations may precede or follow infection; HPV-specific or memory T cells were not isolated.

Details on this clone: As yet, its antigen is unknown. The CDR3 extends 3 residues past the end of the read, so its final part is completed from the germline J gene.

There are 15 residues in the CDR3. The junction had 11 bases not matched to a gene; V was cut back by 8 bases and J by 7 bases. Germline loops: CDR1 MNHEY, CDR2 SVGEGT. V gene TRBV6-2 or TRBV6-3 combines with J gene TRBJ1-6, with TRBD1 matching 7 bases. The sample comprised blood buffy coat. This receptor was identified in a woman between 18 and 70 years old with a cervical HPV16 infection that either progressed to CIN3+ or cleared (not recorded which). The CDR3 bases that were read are TGTGCCAGCGAGGACTCGACAGGGTCCAATTCACCC. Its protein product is CASEDSTGSNSP. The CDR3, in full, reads CASEDSTGSNSPLHF.